This note documents a single T cell receptor (beta chain) sequence. This entry belongs to a study of T-cell reconstitution after alpha-beta-depleted transplantation in children. TCRbeta library preparation incorporated unique molecular identifiers. One entry per CDR3 protein, called by TCRdb with MiXCR from the PCR reads. The sample shows over 550,000 distinct CDR3 sequences, about 10% of them seen only once. CDR3 length: 13 amino acids. With 0 bases removed from V and 8 bases from J, the gap between germline ends came to 8 bases. Germline V gene data show CDR1 as SGHTA and CDR2 as FQGNSA. The TCR sequence derives from a human donor who donated a stem cell graft to a child with acute myeloid leukemia. This chain connects TRBV7-2 to TRBJ2-1, with unresolved D. Sequencing was performed on PBMCs from the stem cell graft donor, taken from the stem cell graft. In DNA, the CDR3 is TGTGCCAGCAGCTTAGCCCTAGGCTATGAGCAGTTCTTC. Amino acid sequence: CASSLALGYEQFF. Supplemented by reference TRBV7-2 and TRBJ2-1, the full variable domain reads GAGVSQSPSNKVTEKGKDVELRCDPISGHTALYWYRQSLGQGLEFLIYFQGNSAPDKSGLPSDRFSAERTGGSVSTLTIQRTQQEDSAVYLCASSLALGYEQFFGPGTRLTVL.